Listed below are T cell receptor beta chains from one sample, sequenced in a study of T cell responses to AZD1222 COVID-19 vaccine. TCRdb's table, derived via immunoSEQ multiplex PCR, lists solely in-frame clones and lacks some. Among tens of thousands of clones listed, over 85% were seen once. The sample in question was peripheral blood, obtained on day 0 of AZD1222 vaccination. All receptors come from an adult in good health. Each CDR3 is given with its conserved first and last residue. The order of the fields is clone size, CDR3 length, V gene, J gene, D gene, CDR3 protein, CDR3 DNA. A D gene is named only where the DNA matches it firmly. Size is stated for part of the rows, as once, few or many counts, or as a class when the clone is expanded.

>.|13|TRBV5-1|TRBJ1-2|.
CASSLAGNYGYTF
TGCGCCAGCAGCTTGGCCGGAAACTATGGCTACACCTTC
>.|13|TRBV3-1/TRBV3-2|TRBJ1-1|.
CASSRVRNTEAFF
TGTGCCAGCAGCCGCGTTAGGAACACTGAAGCTTTCTTT
>.|13|TRBV5-1|TRBJ2-3|.
CASSLQGSDTQYF
TGCGCCAGCAGCTTACAGGGTTCAGATACGCAGTATTTT
>.|15|TRBV3-1/TRBV3-2|TRBJ2-3|TRBD2
CASSPSGGATDTQYF
TGTGCCAGCAGCCCCAGCGGGGGGGCCACAGATACGCAGTATTTT
>.|14|TRBV11-2|TRBJ2-7|.
CASSLVGASYEQYF
TGTGCCAGCAGCTTAGTTGGGGCGAGCTACGAGCAGTACTTC
>.|13|TRBV12-3/TRBV12-4|TRBJ1-1|.
CASREGGSTEAFF
TGTGCCAGCAGGGAGGGGGGAAGCACTGAAGCTTTCTTT
>once|17|TRBV30|TRBJ1-1|.
CAWSRPRGAAMNTEAFF
TGTGCCTGGAGTCGACCGCGGGGAGCAGCGATGAACACTGAAGCTTTCTTT
>few|13|TRBV29-1|TRBJ1-1|.
CSVADTLNTEAFF
TGCAGCGTAGCCGACACCTTGAACACTGAAGCTTTCTTT
>.|15|TRBV6-8|TRBJ2-5|TRBD1
CASSPRQGWQKTQYF
TGTGCCAGCAGTCCCCGACAGGGGTGGCAAAAGACCCAGTACTTC
>.|15|TRBV18|TRBJ1-4|.
CASSPSAGRNEKLFF
TGTGCCAGCTCACCGTCCGCAGGGCGTAATGAAAAACTGTTTTTT
>.|17|TRBV7-9|TRBJ2-7|TRBD2
CASSPPATSGFSYEQYF
TGTGCCAGCAGCCCCCCCGCGACTAGCGGGTTTTCCTACGAGCAGTACTTC
>.|13|TRBV6-6|TRBJ2-3|.
CASFGDRGDTQYF
TGTGCCAGCTTCGGGGATCGGGGAGATACGCAGTATTTT
>.|17|TRBV24-1|TRBJ1-5|.
CATSDLLHDCSNQPQHF
TGTGCCACCAGTGATTTGCTCCATGACTGTAGCAATCAGCCCCAGCATTTT
>once|13|TRBV5-1|TRBJ2-3|.
CASARGSTDTQYF
TGCGCCAGCGCCCGTGGGAGCACAGATACGCAGTATTTT
>.|14|TRBV5-5|TRBJ1-1|.
CASSLGSFPSEAFF
TGTGCCAGCAGCTTGGGGTCTTTCCCCTCGGAAGCTTTCTTT
>.|13|TRBV3-1/TRBV3-2|TRBJ1-5|.
CASSQAPNQPQHF
TGTGCCAGCAGCCAGGCCCCCAATCAGCCCCAGCATTTT
>.|12|TRBV28|TRBJ1-2|.
CASSPTDYGYTF
TGTGCCAGCAGCCCGACCGACTATGGCTACACCTTC
>.|18|TRBV9|TRBJ2-3|TRBD1
CASSVVSGGTGGQNTQYF
TGTGCCAGCAGCGTAGTGAGTGGCGGGACAGGGGGACAAAATACGCAGTATTTT
>.|14|TRBV10-3|TRBJ1-3|.
CATTAGVSGNTIYF
TGTGCCACCACGGCGGGGGTCTCTGGAAACACCATATATTTT
>.|13|TRBV10-2|TRBJ2-1|.
CASSDRAANEQFF
TGCGCCAGCAGTGATAGGGCTGCCAATGAGCAGTTCTTC
>.|14|TRBV2|TRBJ2-1|TRBD2
CASSGTSGYNEQFF
TGTGCCAGCAGCGGGACTAGCGGTTACAATGAGCAGTTCTTC
>.|17|TRBV5-5|TRBJ2-5|TRBD2
CASSFSTGTSSQETQYF
TGTGCCAGCAGCTTTTCCACCGGGACTAGCAGCCAAGAGACCCAGTACTTC
>.|16|TRBV9|TRBJ2-1|TRBD2
CASSVDGGSTYNEQFF
TGTGCCAGCAGCGTAGACGGCGGGAGTACCTACAATGAGCAGTTCTTC
>.|15|TRBV2|TRBJ2-1|TRBD1
CASRLRQGAYNEQFF
TGTGCCAGCAGGCTGAGACAGGGGGCTTACAATGAGCAGTTCTTC
>.|15|TRBV4-1|TRBJ2-7|.
CASSPGIPRTYEQYF
TGCGCCAGCAGCCCCGGGATCCCCCGGACCTACGAGCAGTACTTC
>once|16|TRBV7-2|TRBJ1-1|TRBD1
CASSLRGLGLNTEAFF
TGTGCCAGCAGCTTAAGGGGGCTGGGGTTGAACACTGAAGCTTTCTTT
>.|14|TRBV19|TRBJ2-2|TRBD1
CASSPGQGFGELFF
TGTGCCAGTAGTCCGGGACAGGGATTCGGGGAGCTGTTTTTT
>few|15|TRBV30|TRBJ2-1|TRBD2
CAPEVASGNYNEQFF
TGTGCCCCCGAAGTAGCTAGCGGGAACTACAATGAGCAGTTCTTC
>once|13|TRBV15|TRBJ2-7|.
CATSNRGPYEQYF
TGTGCCACCAGCAATCGGGGTCCCTACGAGCAGTACTTC
>.|14|TRBV6-5|TRBJ2-2|.
CASSRDSNTGELFF
TGTGCCAGCTCGAGGGACTCGAACACCGGGGAGCTGTTTTTT
>few|15|TRBV6-2/TRBV6-3|TRBJ2-7|TRBD2
CASSYRSSGFYEQYF
TGTGCCAGCAGTTACAGGTCTAGCGGATTCTACGAGCAGTACTTC
>.|17|TRBV5-1|TRBJ2-3|TRBD2
CASSLGRLAGGIDTQYF
TGCGCCAGCAGCTTGGGTAGACTAGCGGGAGGGATCGATACGCAGTATTTT
>.|17|TRBV30|TRBJ1-5|TRBD1
CAWRAGTGRNSNQPQHF
TGTGCCTGGAGGGCCGGGACAGGGCGTAATAGCAATCAGCCCCAGCATTTT
>.|17|TRBV27|TRBJ2-1|TRBD2
CASSFLGLAGGNNEQFF
TGTGCCAGCAGTTTCCTAGGACTAGCGGGGGGGAACAATGAGCAGTTCTTC
>.|15|TRBV2|TRBJ2-5|.
CASSPGASKQETQYF
TGTGCCAGCAGCCCCGGGGCTAGCAAACAAGAGACCCAGTACTTC
>.|16|TRBV11-2|TRBJ2-6|.
CASSLDMASGANVLTF
TGTGCCAGCAGCTTAGATATGGCTTCTGGGGCCAACGTCCTGACTTTC
>.|15|TRBV19|TRBJ1-5|.
CASSTRTEYNQPQHF
TGTGCCAGTAGTACAAGGACGGAATACAATCAGCCCCAGCATTTT
>.|18|TRBV11-2|TRBJ2-1|TRBD2
CASSPLTSGVSSYNEQFF
TGTGCCAGCAGCCCCCTGACTAGCGGGGTCAGCTCCTACAATGAGCAGTTCTTC
>.|16|TRBV6-1|TRBJ2-1|.
CASSASSYFSYNEQFF
TGTGCCAGCAGTGCAAGCTCTTATTTCTCCTACAATGAGCAGTTCTTC
>.|13|TRBV6-5|TRBJ1-5|.
CASRVGLNQPQHF
TGTGCCAGCAGGGTCGGACTCAATCAGCCCCAGCATTTT
>.|16|TRBV4-3|TRBJ2-2|TRBD2
CASSPSFSGVTGELFF
TGCGCCAGCAGCCCATCTTTTAGCGGGGTCACCGGGGAGCTGTTTTTT
>once|14|TRBV2|TRBJ1-5|.
CASSEQGGYQPQHF
TGTGCCAGCAGTGAGCAGGGAGGTTATCAGCCCCAGCATTTT